These 30 T cell receptor beta chains share one sample of origin, sequenced in a study of blood T cells in healthy people across ages. With a J-beta primer mix and a sample-barcoded 5' primer, a second PCR ran roughly 6 to 11 cycles. TCRdb reanalysed the 5' RACE reads using MiXCR and keeps one entry per CDR3 protein. The sample carries about 930,000 distinct CDR3 sequences, about 28% recorded once. The same sample was also studied in work on T cells of mothers and their children.

Sequencing input: blood. The receptors here all came from a woman in her thirties or forties in good health.

The rearrangement links TRBV12-3 or TRBV12-4 to TRBJ1-5; 12 bases match TRBD1. The V segment lost 6 bases and the J segment 3 bases; nucleotides outside the gene matches: 9. CDR3 length: 17 residues. Here the CDR3 reads CASSYHGTGGLNQPQHF. The CDR3 nucleotides are TGTGCCAGCAGCTACCACGGGACAGGGGGCCTCAATCAGCCCCAGCATTTT.

Ten or more counts support this clonotype. Given a much more abundant clone one base away, this may be a read error. This CDR3 is CSASSRGAKNIQYF. DNA of the CDR3: TGCAGTGCTAGCAGCAGGGGAGCCAAAAACATTCAGTACTTC. The chain combines TRBV20-1 with TRBJ2-4, with a tentative D call TRBD1 (6 bases). V shed 3 bases and J shed 0 bases, with 9 bases lying between them. Per germline, CDR1 DFQATT and CDR2 SNEGSKA (reference sequence). The CDR3 has 14 amino acids.

This chain uses TRBV4-1 with TRBJ1-4; maybe TRBD1 (5 bases). V was clipped by 0 bases and J by 4 bases, with 18 bases between them. The CDR3 consists of 18 residues. Germline V lookup: CDR1 MGHRA, CDR2 YSYEKL. The CDR3 sequence: CASSQELVQGGLNEKLFF. DNA of the CDR3: TGCGCCAGCAGCCAAGAATTGGTCCAGGGAGGGCTTAATGAAAAACTGTTTTTT.

V gene TRBV7-2 combines with J gene TRBJ2-7; 13 bases map to TRBD2. The germline gives CDR1 SGHTA, CDR2 FQGNSA. The CDR3 is made up of 17 amino acids. V dropped 2 bases and J dropped 3; count of bases not matched to a gene: 7. In DNA form, the CDR3 reads TGTGCCAGCAGCTTATCGGGACTAGCGGGAAAGATCTACGAGCAGTACTTC. It codes for CASSLSGLAGKIYEQYF.

The chain combines TRBV5-1 with TRBJ1-2; D ambiguous. V dropped 0 bases and J dropped 3 bases, with 9 bases sitting between them. The CDR3 sequence is 14 residues long. From germline, CDR1 is SGHRS and CDR2 YFSETQ. In DNA, the CDR3 is TGCGCCAGCAGCTTGGCCGACGCTGACTATGGCTACACCTTC. The encoded protein is CASSLADADYGYTF.

About this clonotype: A much larger clone differs from this one at a single base, so this may be a read error. The chain couples TRBV5-6 to TRBJ2-1; TRBD2 matches at 8 bases. This CDR3 is 16 amino acids long. Germline assignment: CDR1 SGHDT and CDR2 YYEEEE. The V and J ends lost 6 bases and 4 bases, in that order; junction bases with no gene match: 12. As DNA, the CDR3 is TGTGCCAGCAACTTACCGGGGGGGGCCCGGTACAATGAGCAGTTCTTC. This gives the protein CASNLPGGARYNEQFF. Complete variable domain (other parts from reference TRBV5-6 and TRBJ2-1): DAGVTQSPTHLIKTRGQQVTLRCSPKSGHDTVSWYQQALGQGPQFIFQYYEEEERQRGNFPDRFSGHQFPNYSSELNVNALLLGDSALYLCASNLPGGARYNEQFFGPGTRLTVL.

The table lists this clonotype with a few counts. The chain links TRBV10-3 to TRBJ2-2; tentative D call: TRBD1 (5 bases). Germline V gives CDR1 ENHRY, CDR2 SYGVKD. The CDR3 loop spans 14 amino acids. Trimming took off 2 bases at V and 5 bases at J, with 9 bases between the two ends. CDR3 region: CAISELGHTGELFF. CDR3 in DNA: TGTGCCATCAGTGAGCTTGGACATACCGGGGAGCTGTTTTTT.

This clonotype was picked up many times. The CDR3 DNA follows: TGTGCCAGCTCACATGACAGGTCCAATGAGCAGTTCTTC. This codes for CASSHDRSNEQFF. The gene calls are TRBV18 and TRBJ2-1, with D possibly being TRBD1 (6 bases). Per germline, CDR1 KGHSH and CDR2 LQKENI. V gave up 4 bases and J gave up 6 bases, with 10 bases separating them. CDR3 length equals 13 residues.

The chain uses TRBV12-5 and TRBJ2-7; the match to TRBD2 covers 7 bases. The germline CDR1 and CDR2 sequences are LGHNT and FRNRAP. Trimming removed 5 bases from V and 4 bases from J; junction bases left unmatched: 14. The length of the CDR3 is 16 residues. The chain's CDR3 is CASGPGGGGIAYEQYF. The CDR3 DNA reads TGTGCTAGTGGTCCGGGCGGGGGTGGTATAGCTTACGAGCAGTACTTC. The full variable domain, completed using reference TRBV12-5 and TRBJ2-7, is DARVTQTPRHKVTEMGQEVTMRCQPILGHNTVFWYRQTMMQGLELLAYFRNRAPLDDSGMPKDRFSAEMPDATLATLKIQPSEPRDSAVYFCASGPGGGGIAYEQYFGPGTRLTVT.

In this sample, this clonotype turned up many times. V gene TRBV29-1 combines with J gene TRBJ1-2; 7 positions agree with TRBD1. CDR1 and CDR2 from the germline V gene are SQVTM and ANQGSEA. The CDR3 runs to 12 residues. The ends lost 6 bases at V and 7 bases at J; junction bases unmatched: 8. This chain's CDR3 is CSVAPQGSGYTF. The CDR3 nucleotides are TGCAGCGTCGCCCCACAGGGGTCTGGCTACACCTTC.

The chain recombines TRBV28 with TRBJ1-2; 9 bases are shared with TRBD1. V dropped 5 bases and J dropped 6; count of bases not matched to a gene: 10. CDR3 length equals 15 residues. The germline gives CDR1 MDHEN, CDR2 SYDVKM. This CDR3 reads CASSVNRDRVDGYTF. The CDR3 DNA sequence: TGTGCCAGCAGTGTCAACCGGGACAGGGTCGATGGCTACACCTTC.

The J gene is TRBJ1-2, the V gene TRBV20-1; the D gene is possibly TRBD1 (6 bases). Germline loops: CDR1 DFQATT, CDR2 SNEGSKA (reference sequence). The CDR3 has 15 residues. Trimming took 6 bases from V and 3 from J, leaving 20 bases between them. CDR3 region: CSAILPGAGDYGYTF. For the CDR3, the DNA is TGCAGTGCCATCCTCCCTGGGGCAGGGGACTATGGCTACACCTTC.

V and J are TRBV20-1 and TRBJ1-5, with a weak D call TRBD1 (6 bases). Germline V gene data show CDR1 as DFQATT and CDR2 as SNEGSKA (reference sequence). This CDR3 region has 15 residues. V was clipped by 3 bases and J by 2 bases, with 14 bases between them. The CDR3 DNA is TGCAGTGCTAGGGAATCGGGACATCGCAATCAGCCCCAGCATTTT. The encoded protein is CSARESGHRNQPQHF.

The CDR3 spells CASSYTGDGEETQYF. The CDR3 DNA reads TGTGCCAGCAGTTACACGGGGGACGGGGAAGAGACCCAGTACTTC. The chain joins TRBV6-6 to TRBJ2-5, with a tentative D call TRBD2 (6 bases). Germline V lookup: CDR1 MNHNY, CDR2 SVGAGI (reference sequence). The CDR3 totals 15 residues. V was trimmed by 2 bases and J by 3 bases, leaving 13 bases between them.

This clonotype turned up a few times. The chain joins TRBV28 to TRBJ1-2, with D unclear. CDR3 length equals 13 residues. Germline V CDR1 and CDR2: MDHEN, SYDVKM. V was trimmed by 6 bases and J by 0 bases, leaving 8 bases between them. CDR3 nucleotides: TGTGCCAGCAGCCGACACCCTAACTATGGCTACACCTTC. This gives the protein CASSRHPNYGYTF.

This clonotype came up a few times. The CDR3, as DNA: TGTGCCAGCAGCGTAGGGTGGGCGGTCACAGATACGCAGTATTTT. The encoded protein is CASSVGWAVTDTQYF. V gene TRBV9 combines with J gene TRBJ2-3, with D uncertain. The germline V gene has CDR1 SGDLS and CDR2 YYNGEE. Trimming removed 0 bases at V and 2 bases at J, with 10 bases between. The CDR3 has 15 residues.

The V call is TRBV7-9, the J call TRBJ2-7; D is ambiguous. In germline, CDR1 is SEHNR, CDR2 FQNEAQ (reference sequence). Between the trimmed V and J ends, which lost 2 bases and 12 bases, there was a span of 29 bases. The CDR3 totals 17 residues. The CDR3 DNA follows: TGTGCCAGCAGCTTAATTAGGCTATCGGTTTACCAAGAGACCCGGTACTTC. Its translation: CASSLIRLSVYQETRYF. The full variable domain, in which reference TRBV7-9 and TRBJ2-7 provide the parts outside the CDR3, is DTGVSQNPRHKITKRGQNVTFRCDPISEHNRLYWYRQTLGQGPEFLTYFQNEAQLEKSRLLSDRFSAERPKGSFSTLEIQRTEQGDSAMYLCASSLIRLSVYQETRYFGPGTRLTVT.

This clonotype was recorded a few times. The chain employs TRBV6-2 or TRBV6-3 and TRBJ2-1; D gene ambiguous. Germline V lookup: CDR1 MNHEY, CDR2 SVGEGT. Trimming took 0 bases from V and 0 from J, leaving 12 bases between them. The CDR3 has 17 amino acids. CDR3 bases: TGTGCCAGCAGTTACTCCCGACCAAGCAACTCCTACAATGAGCAGTTCTTC. Protein sequence: CASSYSRPSNSYNEQFF.

Note on this clonotype: The junction and the germline gene differ at one end; a read error may be behind it. This sequence joins TRBV12-3 or TRBV12-4 and TRBJ2-3; D ambiguous. The CDR3 runs to 11 residues. The CDR3 sequence is CVSTSTDTQYF. For the CDR3, the DNA is TGTGTCAGCACCAGCACAGATACGCAGTATTTT.

In this sample, this clonotype turned up a few times. The gene calls are TRBV28 and TRBJ2-5; D possibly matches TRBD1 or TRBD2 (5 bases each). The CDR3 is 14 amino acids. V dropped 10 bases and J dropped 5 bases, with 20 bases sitting between them. Germline CDR1 is MDHEN and CDR2 is SYDVKM. CDR3 amino acids: CATQPGRLSETQYF. CDR3 nucleotide sequence: TGTGCCACCCAACCGGGACGGCTATCGGAGACCCAGTACTTC.

About this clonotype: One end of the junction varies from germline; a read error may be responsible. The V and J genes are TRBV9 and TRBJ2-5, with TRBD1 matching 10 bases. Per the germline V gene, CDR1 is SGDLS and CDR2 is YYNGEE. This CDR3 has 17 amino acids. The CDR3 sequence is CTSSVGERQGAGETQYF. DNA for the CDR3: TGTACCAGCAGCGTTGGAGAGAGACAGGGGGCGGGCGAGACCCAGTACTTC.

The chain joins TRBV4-3 to TRBJ2-3; D is unresolved. Per germline, CDR1 LGHNA and CDR2 YSLEER. Trimming took 0 bases from V and 3 from J, leaving 7 bases between them. The CDR3 spans 14 residues. DNA of the CDR3: TGCGCCAGCAGCCAAGATATGGGGACAGATACGCAGTATTTT. This encodes CASSQDMGTDTQYF.

The chain couples TRBV11-2 to TRBJ2-6, with D uncertain. The V gene lost 5 bases and the J gene lost 4 bases, with 12 bases spanning the gap. Germline V gene lookup returns CDR1 SGHAT and CDR2 FQNNGV. CDR3 length: 15 residues. CDR3 sequence reads: CASSPRDGGANVLTF. CDR3 nucleotides: TGTGCCAGCAGCCCAAGGGATGGCGGGGCCAACGTCCTGACTTTC.

As DNA, the CDR3 is TGCGCCAGCAGCTTGGGTGCGGGGGCAGGGGAGACCCAGTACTTC. As protein: CASSLGAGAGETQYF. The rearrangement uses TRBV5-1 and TRBJ2-5, with TRBD2 as a possible D gene (7 bases). V gave up 0 bases and J gave up 5 bases, with 14 bases separating them. There are 15 residues in the CDR3. Germline values: CDR1 SGHRS, CDR2 YFSETQ.

To note about this clonotype: The junction departs from germline at one end; a sequencing error may be responsible. This sequence joins TRBV5-1 and TRBJ2-1, with no clear D. The CDR3 consists of 14 residues. Germline V CDR1 and CDR2: SGHRS, YFSETQ. CDR3: CASRPQNSYNGQFF. The CDR3 bases are TGCGCCAGCAGGCCACAAAACTCCTACAATGGGCAGTTCTTC.

The CDR3 DNA reads as TGTGCCAGCACCAACCGGGGGTACTACAATGAGCAGTTCTTC. Translation: CASTNRGYYNEQFF. The gene calls are TRBV28 and TRBJ2-1; the D gene is possibly TRBD2 (6 bases). Germline loops: CDR1 MDHEN, CDR2 SYDVKM. Deletions cut 7 bases from V and 3 bases from J, with 13 bases between. The CDR3 runs to 14 residues. Using reference TRBV28 and TRBJ2-1 for the parts outside the CDR3, the full variable domain is DVKVTQSSRYLVKRTGEKVFLECVQDMDHENMFWYRQDPGLGLRLIYFSYDVKMKEKGDIPEGYSVSREKKERFSLILESASTNQTSMYLCASTNRGYYNEQFFGPGTRLTVL.

The CDR3 sequence: CASSPGGGPSYEQYF. DNA for the CDR3: TGTGCCAGCAGCCCAGGGGGCGGGCCCTCCTACGAGCAGTACTTC. The V and J genes are TRBV11-2 and TRBJ2-7; 8 bases agree with TRBD1. CDR1 SGHAT and CDR2 FQNNGV come from the germline V gene. The J segment lost 0 bases and the V segment lost 5 bases, leaving 6 bases of the junction unmatched. The CDR3 runs 15 residues.

There are many counts of this clonotype. The V and J genes are TRBV4-2 and TRBJ2-3; 8 bases line up with TRBD2. This CDR3 region has 16 residues. V shed 3 bases, J shed 3 bases, and the junction held 8 bases outside the gene matches. Germline CDR1 LGHNA, CDR2 YNFKEQ. The DNA of the CDR3 is TGTGCCAGCAGCCACCTACGCGGGGGGCCGACAGATACGCAGTATTTT. The encoded protein is CASSHLRGGPTDTQYF.

The chain couples TRBV11-2 to TRBJ1-2, with D perhaps matching TRBD1 (6 bases). The CDR3 has 16 residues. Germline assignment: CDR1 SGHAT and CDR2 FQNNGV. Trimming took off 4 bases at V and 4 bases at J, with 19 bases between the two ends. This CDR3 is CASSSIGTGGVYGYTF. The CDR3 DNA reads TGTGCCAGCAGCTCAATCGGGACCGGGGGCGTCTATGGCTACACCTTC.

CDR3 DNA sequence: TGTGCCAGCAGCTCGGACAGGGTGGCAAACATTCAGTACTTC. Amino acid sequence: CASSSDRVANIQYF. The V gene is TRBV7-2, the J gene TRBJ2-4, with 8 bases lining up with TRBD1. This CDR3 comprises 14 residues. Germline CDR1 and CDR2: SGHTA and FQGNSA. With 4 bases clipped from V and 6 bases from J, the junction kept 5 bases outside the gene matches.